This TCR beta chain derives from a study of shared clonotypes between healthy human individuals (dated by TCRdb to 2019 to 2021). About the full investigation: The cohort included three men and a couple of women between 18 and 49 years of age. For each donor, CD4 naive and CD4 memory were each run on three plates, CD8 naive on two plates, and CD8 memory on one plate. To estimate repertoire size and how much clonotypes are shared between individuals, the study performed deep sequencing of blood TCR repertoires from a few healthy adults. Different laboratories and diverse techniques were used to prepare libraries and sequence TCR repertoires, to increase sequencing depth and limit assay-specific biases. Per donor, leukapheresis produced somewhere between about 0.94 and 9 billion PBMCs. Overall study results and their limits: Naive subsets generally had larger estimated clonotype richness than memory subsets. When a handful of donors were compared, the shared fraction of clonotypes was roughly 4.8% for naive CD4, over 3% for naive CD8, about 2.4% for memory CD4, and less than 0.45% for memory CD8. Compared with non-shared clonotypes, clonotypes shared by all four sorted-subset donors had higher generation probabilities. Incomplete sequencing was indicated by rarefaction of sorted-subset datasets, despite the large sequencing depth. Sampling was limited to blood, and TCR repertoires in tissue likely differ from TCR repertoires in blood. Because the study included only a small number of donors, the genetic and exposure-history diversity represented was limited. Pairwise subsampling indicated that sequencing depth was expected to affect the degree of clonotype sharing among donors.

Using the deep immunoSEQ assay, TCR CDR3 regions were amplified from genomic DNA by multiplex PCR. Extracted genomic DNA from each cell subset was spread evenly across all wells of several immunoSEQ 96-well plates, with each plate serving as a replicate. For sorted subsets, each replicate PCR was loaded with 200 ng genomic DNA, equivalent to roughly 30,000 T cell genomes. The purified libraries were quantified using a Qubit 3.0 fluorometer, sized with a Bioanalyzer 2100, and then quantified again using the KAPA Library Quantification kit. Each immunoSEQ 96-well plate was sequenced on its own single-read 150-cycle Illumina NextSeq 550 flow cell. From the authors' description of their analysis: Because the immunoSEQ output held only junctional sequences and lacked quality scores, the filtering could not match the filtering applied to full-length reads. To assign V/J genes and CDR3, sequences were annotated against IMGT germline references using PyIR, a Python wrapper for IgBLAST v1.9. Reads with weak V/J assignments (E-value above 1e-6), missing CDR3, stop codons, out-of-frame junctions, or ambiguous translated residues were removed. A V3J clonotype was defined by an identical inferred V gene, J gene, and CDR3 amino acid sequence. Percentage overlap between repertoires was computed as shared unique clonotypes divided by the size of the smaller repertoire. Repertoire richness was assessed with RTK rarefaction, the Chao1 estimator, and Recon v2.1 estimates of unobserved clonotypes. OLGA was used to compute generation probabilities for all TCRbeta clonotypes that the gDNA method yielded from a handful of donors. TCRdb obtained this table from immuneACCESS and retained in-frame rearrangements with V and J assigned. These tables miss some clones; where compared with another copy, unresolved V genes account for less than half of the shortfall, and the remainder is unexplained. Clone size and the V and J calls come from that table; the DNA yielded D and trimming. This sample lists about 2.1 million clones; around 93% were detected once. Of the sample, around 1.7% falls within the top ten clones.

Including cysteine and phenylalanine, the CDR3 has 14 amino acids. Only the CDR3 DNA is retained, 42 bases long and in frame from the first base. The germline V gene supplies CDR1 SGDLS and CDR2 YYNGEE. Trimming at the junction amounts to 0 bases on V and 4 bases on J, and the germline ends lie 10 bases apart. This clone has more than one count but fewer than ten. What this receptor recognizes is not known. No base qualities exist here, and no much larger clone lies one base off it. CD8 naive samples were obtained by positive selection for CCR7 among CD45RO-negative cells, yielding a CD45RA+CCR7+ population from which TemRA cells were excluded. Healthy HIV-negative adults with no recently reported acute infections or vaccinations were included as donors. Only Caucasian adults living in Nashville, Tennessee, USA were represented among the donors. After blood collection by leukapheresis, PBMCs were isolated using Ficoll-Histopaque density gradient centrifugation and then cryopreserved in the vapor phase of liquid nitrogen. Analytical flow cytometry was used to check the purity and quantity of every magnetically sorted T cell population. Each sorted fraction had its genomic DNA isolated and then quantified by UV absorbance on a Nanodrop 2000c.

The rearranged segments are TRBV9 and TRBJ1-1, and the D gene may be TRBD1, 6 bases matching. This receptor was identified in a man aged 18 to 29 in good health. Some clones in this sample may be carry-over from other donors' samples. Input material: naive CD8+ T cells from PBMCs. Read against the paper, the sample's cell subset or site label means: CD45RA+CCR7+. The CDR3 in this case is CASSVVGGFTEAFF. In nucleotides, the sequence is TGTGCCAGCAGCGTAGTCGGGGGCTTCACTGAAGCTTTCTTT.